This passage covers 30 T cell receptor beta chains from one sample sequenced in a study of blood T cell repertoires in COVID-19. Generated by immunoSEQ multiplex PCR, the TCRdb table keeps only in-frame clones and is missing some. Here the sample spans about 150,000 clones, over 80% being singletons. Source material: PBMCs or T cells enriched from blood (not recorded which). The receptors originated from a woman aged 45-65 years who had been exposed to COVID-19.

The rearrangement uses TRBV6-5 and TRBJ1-1; 7 bases are a match to TRBD1. CDR1 and CDR2 (germline): MNHEY, SVGAGI. The V gene end was trimmed by 8 bases and the J gene end by 0 bases; junction bases not matched to a gene: 6. The CDR3 loop spans 14 amino acids. The CDR3 DNA follows: TGTGCCAGCGCGCGACAGGGTTTGAACACTGAAGCTTTCTTT. It yields the protein CASARQGLNTEAFF.

V gene TRBV15 combines with J gene TRBJ1-1, with D maybe TRBD1 (6 bases). V shed 5 bases and J shed 5 bases, with 15 bases lying between them. Germline V gene sequence: CDR1 LNHNV, CDR2 YYDKDF (reference sequence). The length of the CDR3 is 14 residues. The CDR3 region has the DNA TGTGCCACCAGCGGCAGGGGTTTGAGAACTGAAGCTTTCTTT. Encoded protein: CATSGRGLRTEAFF.

V gene TRBV30 combines with J gene TRBJ1-3; the D is unclear. CDR1 GTSNPN and CDR2 SVGIG come from the germline V gene (reference sequence). The V end lost 1 base, the J end lost 12 bases, and 10 bases lay between the germline ends. This CDR3 is built from 11 residues. CDR3 in amino acids: CAWSERDLIYF. CDR3 bases: TGTGCCTGGAGTGAACGAGATCTCATATATTTT.

This clone has only one observation. The chain has TRBV7-9 and TRBJ1-2; 8 positions agree with TRBD1. CDR1 SEHNR and CDR2 FQNEAQ come from the germline V gene (reference sequence). This CDR3 has 16 residues. The ends lost 5 bases at V and 6 bases at J; junction bases unmatched: 14. This CDR3 reads CASSRRGQASDNGYTF. The CDR3 coding sequence is TGTGCCAGCAGCCGCCGGGGACAGGCCTCCGATAATGGCTACACCTTC.

In its sample, this clone was seen a few times. The J gene is TRBJ2-3, the V gene TRBV2; D gene ambiguous. The CDR3 has 11 amino acids. Germline loops: CDR1 SNHLY, CDR2 FYNNEI. The V end was cut by 2 bases, the J end by 5 bases, with 2 bases between. CDR3 sequence (DNA): TGTGCCAGCAGTGAACGAGATACGCAGTATTTT. It encodes CASSERDTQYF.

The chain links TRBV21-1 to TRBJ2-5; the table calls TRBD1, which could not be checked here. TRBV21-1 is classified as a pseudogene. The CDR3 length is 17 residues. This chain's CDR3 is CASSKVATGRHQETQYF. The DNA for the CDR3 is TGTGCCAGCAGCAAAGTCGCAACAGGGCGACATCAAGAGACCCAGTACTTC.

The chain has TRBV15 and TRBJ2-2; 9 nucleotides agree with TRBD2. The CDR3 spans 11 residues. J lost 6 bases, V lost 11 bases, and 1 base had no gene match. Germline V CDR1 and CDR2: LNHNV, YYDKDF (reference sequence). CDR3 amino acids: CAAGGAGELFF. In nucleotides, the CDR3 is TGTGCCGCGGGAGGGGCCGGGGAGCTGTTTTTT.

V usage is TRBV27 and J usage is TRBJ2-1; 7 bases map to TRBD2. CDR1 MNHEY and CDR2 SMNVEV come from the germline V gene (reference sequence). The CDR3 covers 16 residues. V lost 8 bases and J lost 2; bases outside the gene matches: 12. The CDR3 here is CASYPTRAGTYNEQFF. The CDR3 coding sequence is TGTGCCAGCTATCCTACACGAGCGGGAACCTACAATGAGCAGTTCTTC.

The V and J genes are TRBV19 and TRBJ1-2; 7 nucleotides match TRBD1. The CDR3 runs to 15 residues. The trim removed 6 bases at V and 5 bases at J, leaving 12 bases unmatched. Germline CDR1 reads LNHDA; CDR2 reads SQIVND (reference sequence). The CDR3 nucleotides read TGTGCCAGTAGAAAAACTACAGGGGAGAGGTATGGCTACACCTTC. Amino acids: CASRKTTGERYGYTF.

V and J are TRBV30 and TRBJ1-5, with D maybe TRBD1 (6 bases). The germline V gene has CDR1 GTSNPN and CDR2 SVGIG (reference sequence). With 1 base removed from V and 1 base from J, the gap between germline ends came to 11 bases. The length of the CDR3 is 15 residues. In DNA, the CDR3 is TGTGCCTGGAGTGCTACAGGGAAAAGCAATCAGCCCCAGCATTTT. Protein: CAWSATGKSNQPQHF.

This clone occurred a few times. The chain joins TRBV5-4 to TRBJ1-2; TRBD1 matches at 9 bases. The length of the CDR3 is 16 residues. Germline-derived CDR1 and CDR2 are SGHNT and YYREEE (reference sequence). The V segment lost 0 bases and the J segment 0 bases; nucleotides outside the gene matches: 3. The CDR3 is CASSLDRGRTNYGYTF. CDR3 DNA sequence: TGTGCCAGCAGCTTGGACAGGGGGCGCACTAACTATGGCTACACCTTC.

The chain recombines TRBV5-1 with TRBJ2-3, with TRBD2 matching 11 bases. CDR3 size: 15 residues. V shed 2 bases and J 3 bases; nucleotides not matched to a gene: 2. Per the germline V gene, CDR1 is SGHRS and CDR2 is YFSETQ. CDR3 sequence: CASSFASGRTDTQYF. The CDR3 DNA reads TGCGCCAGCAGCTTTGCTAGCGGGAGGACAGATACGCAGTATTTT.

The sample holds many counts of this clone. The chain combines TRBV27 with TRBJ1-1; TRBD1 matches at 8 bases. The CDR3 spans 13 residues. Germline CDR1 is MNHEY and CDR2 is SMNVEV (reference sequence). The V gene end was trimmed by 5 bases and the J gene end by 4 bases; junction bases not matched to a gene: 3. The CDR3 here is CASSNRGGTEAFF. The CDR3 DNA sequence: TGTGCCAGCAGTAACAGGGGGGGCACTGAAGCTTTCTTT.

This chain uses TRBV11-2 with TRBJ2-7; D gene uncertain. Trimming took 5 bases from V and 0 from J, leaving 5 bases between them. The CDR3 runs to 12 residues. Germline V gene lookup returns CDR1 SGHAT and CDR2 FQNNGV. CDR3 in DNA: TGTGCCAGCAGCCCCGTCTCCTACGAGCAGTACTTC. Its protein product is CASSPVSYEQYF.

The chain joins TRBV11-2 to TRBJ1-3; D unresolved. The CDR3 totals 11 residues. V gave up 5 bases and J gave up 4 bases, with 3 bases separating them. CDR1 SGHAT and CDR2 FQNNGV come from the germline V gene. The CDR3 nucleotides read TGTGCCAGCAGCCCAGGAAACACCATATATTTT. This encodes CASSPGNTIYF.

This chain links TRBV5-5 with TRBJ1-6; no clear D. Germline CDR1 reads SGHKS; CDR2 reads YYEKEE (reference sequence). This CDR3 has 14 amino acids. Deletions cut 1 base from V and 5 bases from J, with 7 bases between. Written as DNA, the CDR3 is TGTGCCAGCAGCTTGTGGAGCAATAATTCACCCCTCCACTTT. Amino acids: CASSLWSNNSPLHF. Drawing the rest from reference TRBV5-5 and TRBJ1-6, the complete variable domain is DAGVTQSPTHLIKTRGQQVTLRCSPISGHKSVSWYQQVLGQGPQFIFQYYEKEERGRGNFPDRFSARQFPNYSSELNVNALLLGDSALYLCASSLWSNNSPLHFGNGTRLTVT.

The J gene is TRBJ2-1, the V gene TRBV9; 12 bases are a match to TRBD1. Germline V gene lookup returns CDR1 SGDLS and CDR2 YYNGEE. This CDR3 has 16 amino acids. The V gene end was trimmed by 4 bases and the J gene end by 10 bases; junction bases not matched to a gene: 12. CDR3 sequence: CASSLSRDRGQGEQFF. Here the CDR3 DNA reads TGTGCCAGCAGCCTCAGCCGGGACAGGGGGCAAGGAGAGCAGTTCTTC.

A single count supports this clone. The chain couples TRBV2 to TRBJ2-1; the D gene is possibly TRBD1 (6 bases). The V gene lost 4 bases and the J gene lost 6 bases, with 10 bases spanning the gap. This CDR3 has 13 residues. Germline V gene lookup returns CDR1 SNHLY and CDR2 FYNNEI. In DNA form, the CDR3 reads TGTGCCAGCAGTGCCCGAGGGGGCAATGAGCAGTTCTTC. It is translated as CASSARGGNEQFF. Based on the CDR3 plus reference TRBV2 and TRBJ2-1, the full variable domain is EPEVTQTPSHQVTQMGQEVILRCVPISNHLYFYWYRQILGQKVEFLVSFYNNEISEKSEIFDDQFSVERPDGSNFTLKIRSTKLEDSAMYFCASSARGGNEQFFGPGTRLTVL.

V and J are TRBV4-1 and TRBJ1-1; TRBD1 aligns across 9 bases. Per the germline V gene, CDR1 is MGHRA and CDR2 is YSYEKL. With V trimmed by 8 bases and J by 0 bases, 10 bases remained unmatched. The CDR3 loop spans 16 amino acids. The DNA of the CDR3 is TGCGCCAGCTCAGCGACGGACAGGGGTCTGAACACTGAAGCTTTCTTT. Residues: CASSATDRGLNTEAFF.

The chain uses TRBV10-3 and TRBJ2-7, with D hard to call. The V gene's germline CDR1 is ENHRY and CDR2 SYGVKD. The length of the CDR3 is 14 residues. The V end lost 7 bases, the J end lost 0 bases, and 13 bases lay between the germline ends. CDR3 DNA: TGTGCCATCACGGAGCGCCTAAACTCCTACGAGCAGTACTTC. Its protein product is CAITERLNSYEQYF.

This chain joins TRBV6-5 and TRBJ2-1; D is ambiguous. Germline V gene data show CDR1 as MNHEY and CDR2 as SVGAGI. The ends were cut back, 6 bases at V and 1 base at J, with 10 bases in the middle. This CDR3 has 14 residues. The CDR3 DNA reads as TGTGCCAGCAGGGGCAGTATTTCCTACAATGAGCAGTTCTTC. Its translation: CASRGSISYNEQFF.

This clone was seen a few times. The chain combines TRBV6-2 or TRBV6-3 with TRBJ1-1; D ambiguous. The germline V gene has CDR1 MNHEY and CDR2 SVGEGT. V was cut by 4 bases and J by 3 bases, with 12 bases left in between. The CDR3 has 14 residues. CDR3 sequence: CASSSSLPDTEAFF. The DNA of the CDR3 is TGTGCCAGCAGTTCTAGTTTGCCTGACACTGAAGCTTTCTTT.

This clone was counted a single time. This chain joins TRBV7-2 and TRBJ1-2; D is ambiguous. Between the trimmed V and J ends, which lost 0 bases and 5 bases, there was a span of 10 bases. The CDR3 runs to 14 residues. The V gene's germline CDR1 is SGHTA and CDR2 FQGNSA. CDR3 DNA sequence: TGTGCCAGCAGCTTAGCGGGCCGCTGGTATGGCTACACCTTC. Its protein product is CASSLAGRWYGYTF.

The chain carries TRBV12-3 or TRBV12-4 and TRBJ1-6; the D gene is possibly TRBD1 (5 bases). V lost 3 bases to trimming and J lost 10 bases, with 10 bases between them. The CDR3 has 13 residues. The CDR3 reads CASSFYQGSPLHF. DNA of the CDR3: TGTGCCAGCAGTTTTTACCAGGGATCACCCCTCCACTTT.

The chain carries TRBV7-2 and TRBJ2-5; 10 bases align to TRBD2. This CDR3 has 15 amino acids. CDR1 and CDR2 (germline): SGHTA, FQGNSA. V was pared by 6 bases and J by 4 bases, with 8 bases of the junction left unmatched. The CDR3 DNA sequence: TGTGCCAGCAGTTCAATCACTAGCGGGGTAGAGACCCAGTACTTC. This translates into CASSSITSGVETQYF.

The chain uses TRBV19 and TRBJ1-3; 7 positions match TRBD1. Germline CDR1 and CDR2: LNHDA and SQIVND (reference sequence). The CDR3 spans 20 residues. Trimming at V came to 7 bases and at J to 2 bases, leaving 23 bases not matched to a gene. CDR3 DNA sequence: TGTGCCAGTACGAAACGGGACAGAGCTGCAGCGGCGTGGGCTGGAAACACCATATATTTT. Amino acid sequence: CASTKRDRAAAAWAGNTIYF. Looking up the rest from reference TRBV19 and TRBJ1-3 gives the full variable domain: DGGITQSPKYLFRKEGQNVTLSCEQNLNHDAMYWYRQDPGQGLRLIYYSQIVNDFQKGDIAEGYSVSREKKESFPLTVTSAQKNPTAFYLCASTKRDRAAAAWAGNTIYFGEGSWLTVV.

This chain uses TRBV7-6 with TRBJ1-6; maybe TRBD1 (5 bases). Per the germline V gene, CDR1 is SGHVS and CDR2 is FNYEAQ. The V end lost 1 base, the J end lost 4 bases, and 20 bases lay between the germline ends. The CDR3 length is 19 residues. CDR3 bases: TGTGCCAGCAGCTTAGTTAAGGGAGGGGCGTTAGCGTATAATTCACCCCTCCACTTT. It yields the protein CASSLVKGGALAYNSPLHF. The variable domain in full, with the rest retrieved from reference TRBV7-6 and TRBJ1-6, is GAGVSQSPRYKVTKRGQDVALRCDPISGHVSLYWYRQALGQGPEFLTYFNYEAQQDKSGLPNDRFSAERPEGSISTLTIQRTEQRDSAMYRCASSLVKGGALAYNSPLHFGNGTRLTVT.

The chain combines TRBV20-1 with TRBJ2-3; D gene ambiguous. Between the trimmed V and J ends, which lost 6 bases and 4 bases, there was a span of 8 bases. The CDR3 runs 11 residues. Germline V gene sequence: CDR1 DFQATT, CDR2 SNEGSKA (reference sequence). The CDR3 region has the DNA TGCAGTGCCCCCCTATCAGATACGCAGTATTTT. Translation: CSAPLSDTQYF.

The chain joins TRBV11-2 to TRBJ2-7; TRBD2 matches 14 bases. V lost 5 bases, J lost 3 bases, and 3 bases stayed unmatched. Germline values: CDR1 SGHAT, CDR2 FQNNGV. The CDR3 is 15 amino acids. The CDR3 DNA follows: TGTGCCAGCAGCCTCGGGACTAGCGGGAGCTACGAGCAGTACTTC. Encoded protein: CASSLGTSGSYEQYF.

This rearrangement joins TRBV19 to TRBJ1-2, with 7 bases matching TRBD1. From germline, CDR1 is LNHDA and CDR2 SQIVND (reference sequence). The CDR3 sequence is 11 residues long. Trimming took 9 bases from V and 8 from J; bases not matched to a gene: 6. The chain's CDR3 is CASGQASGYTF. CDR3 in DNA: TGTGCCAGCGGACAGGCTTCGGGCTACACCTTC. Filled out from reference TRBV19 and TRBJ1-2, the complete variable domain reads DGGITQSPKYLFRKEGQNVTLSCEQNLNHDAMYWYRQDPGQGLRLIYYSQIVNDFQKGDIAEGYSVSREKKESFPLTVTSAQKNPTAFYLCASGQASGYTFGSGTRLTVV.